This T cell receptor (beta chain) originates from a study of T cell responses to AZD1222 COVID-19 vaccine. This CDR3 contains 15 residues. Germline V gene data show CDR1 as SGHTA and CDR2 as FQGTGA. Deletions cut 3 bases from V and 7 bases from J, with 15 bases between. TCRdb's copy holds only in-frame clones and misses some; the assay was immunoSEQ multiplex PCR. The profile covers around 180,000 clones, with 85% to 90% appearing a single time and approximately 6.9% taken by the ten largest. The TCR sequence derives from an adult in good health. The sample consisted of peripheral blood, taken on day 0 of AZD1222 vaccination. This rearrangement joins TRBV7-3 to TRBJ1-4; possible D gene TRBD1, 6 bases. The CDR3, as DNA: TGTGCCAGCAGCTTGAACGGGGGCTCTGGTGAAAAACTGTTTTTT. As protein: CASSLNGGSGEKLFF. The full variable domain, rest sourced from reference TRBV7-3 and TRBJ1-4, is GAGVSQTPSNKVTEKGKYVELRCDPISGHTALYWYRQSLGQGPEFLIYFQGTGAADDSGLPNDRFFAVRPEGSVSTLKIQRTERGDSAVYLCASSLNGGSGEKLFFGSGTQLSVL.